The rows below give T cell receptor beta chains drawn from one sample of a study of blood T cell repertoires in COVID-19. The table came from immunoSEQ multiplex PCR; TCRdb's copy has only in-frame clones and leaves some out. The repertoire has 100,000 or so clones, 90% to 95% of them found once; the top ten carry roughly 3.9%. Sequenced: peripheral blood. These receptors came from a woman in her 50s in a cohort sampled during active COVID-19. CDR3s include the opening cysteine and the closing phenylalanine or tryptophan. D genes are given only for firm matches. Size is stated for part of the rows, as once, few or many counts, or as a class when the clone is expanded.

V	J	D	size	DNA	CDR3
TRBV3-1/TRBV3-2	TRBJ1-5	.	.	TGTGCCAGCAGCCAGGGTTACAGGGGCAATCAGCCCCAGCATTTT	CASSQGYRGNQPQHF
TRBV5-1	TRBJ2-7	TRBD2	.	TGCGCCAGCAGCCCCAGGACTAGCGGGAGATCCTACGAGCAGTACTTC	CASSPRTSGRSYEQYF
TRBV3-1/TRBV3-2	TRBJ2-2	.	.	TGTGCCAGCAGCCCCCTTCCTTACACCGGGGAGCTGTTTTTT	CASSPLPYTGELFF
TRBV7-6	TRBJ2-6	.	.	TGTGCCAGCAGCTTGGGCCAACACAGAACTGGGGCCAACGTCCTGACTTTC	CASSLGQHRTGANVLTF
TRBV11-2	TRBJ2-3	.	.	TGTGCCAGCAGCTTAGGACATACCGCCAGCACAGATACGCAGTATTTT	CASSLGHTASTDTQYF
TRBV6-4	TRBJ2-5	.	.	TGTGCCAGAGGGGACCAGTACTTC	CARGDQYF
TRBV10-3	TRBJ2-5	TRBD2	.	TGTGCCATCAGTGAGTCGCCAGCGGGGGGCGCACAGACCCAGTACTTC	CAISESPAGGAQTQYF
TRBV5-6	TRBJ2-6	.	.	TGTGCCAGCAGCTTGCACGGGGGAGCGGGGGCCAACGTCCTGACTTTC	CASSLHGGAGANVLTF
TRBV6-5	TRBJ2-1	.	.	TGTGCCAGCAGAGACGGGTTCCGTTACAATGAGCAGTTCTTC	CASRDGFRYNEQFF
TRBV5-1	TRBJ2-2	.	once	TGCGCCAGCAGCCCGCCGGACACCGGGGAGCTGTTTTTT	CASSPPDTGELFF
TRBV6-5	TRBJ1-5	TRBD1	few	TGTGCCAGCAGTCCCCAGGACAGGATCAATCAGCCCCAGCATTTT	CASSPQDRINQPQHF
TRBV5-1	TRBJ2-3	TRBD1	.	TGCGCCAGCAGCAAGGGACAGGTACAATCAGATACGCAGTATTTT	CASSKGQVQSDTQYF
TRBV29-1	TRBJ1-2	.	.	TGCAGCGTTGAATCGGTCCCTAACTATGGCTACACCTTC	CSVESVPNYGYTF
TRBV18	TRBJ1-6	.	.	TGTGCCAGCTCACCGGTCCGAGGAACTAATTCACCCCTCCACTTT	CASSPVRGTNSPLHF
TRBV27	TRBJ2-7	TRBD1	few	TGTGCCAGCAGTTTGGGACAGGGGCTCTACGAGCAGTACTTC	CASSLGQGLYEQYF
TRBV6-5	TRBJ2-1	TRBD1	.	TGTGCCAGCAGTTCGGGACAGGGTGTCAATGAGCAGTTCTTC	CASSSGQGVNEQFF
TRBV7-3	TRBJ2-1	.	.	TGTGCCAGCAGCTTATTACGGGAGTGGGACTACAATGAGCAGTTCTTC	CASSLLREWDYNEQFF
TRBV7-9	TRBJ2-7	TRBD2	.	TGTGCCAGCAGTGTCGGGACTAGCGGGGACGAGCAGTACTTC	CASSVGTSGDEQYF
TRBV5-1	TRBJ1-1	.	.	TGCGCCAGCAGATTCGACAGGAACACTGAAGCTTTCTTT	CASRFDRNTEAFF
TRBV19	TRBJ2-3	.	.	TGTGCCAGTAGTATATCGGCAGGGGTGACAGATACGCAGTATTTT	CASSISAGVTDTQYF
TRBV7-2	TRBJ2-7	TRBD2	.	TGTGCCAGCAGCTTTACTAGCGGGAGGTACGAGCAGTACTTC	CASSFTSGRYEQYF
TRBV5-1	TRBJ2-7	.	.	TGCGCCAGCAGCTTGGAGAACGGTCCCTACGAGCAGTACTTC	CASSLENGPYEQYF
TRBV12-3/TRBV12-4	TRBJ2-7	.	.	TGTGCCAGCAGGCGGGATTCCTACGAGCAGTACTTC	CASRRDSYEQYF
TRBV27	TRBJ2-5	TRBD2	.	TGTGCCAGCAGTTTAGTCGGACTAGCGGGCCAAGAGACCCAGTACTTC	CASSLVGLAGQETQYF
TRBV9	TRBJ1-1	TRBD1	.	TGTGCCAGCAGCGTAAGGACAGGGACCGAAGCTTTCTTT	CASSVRTGTEAFF
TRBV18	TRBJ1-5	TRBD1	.	TGTGCCAGCTCACCCAAGACAGGGACCAATCAGCCCCAGCATTTT	CASSPKTGTNQPQHF
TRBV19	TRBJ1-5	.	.	TGTGCCAGTAGTATCCAGGGATTAGGGCCCCAGCATTTT	CASSIQGLGPQHF
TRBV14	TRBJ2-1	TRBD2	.	TGTGCCAGCAGCCAATTTAGCGGGAGCTCCTACAATGAGCAGTTCTTC	CASSQFSGSSYNEQFF
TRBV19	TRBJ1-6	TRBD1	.	TGTGCCAGTAGTGACCATGGGACAGGGACGTATAATTCACCCCTCCACTTT	CASSDHGTGTYNSPLHF
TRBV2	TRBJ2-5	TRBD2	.	TGTGCCAGCAACCCAGGACTAGCGGGGGAAGAGACCCAGTACTTC	CASNPGLAGEETQYF
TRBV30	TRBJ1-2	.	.	TGTGCCTGGAGCGCGAGTGGCTACACCTTC	CAWSASGYTF
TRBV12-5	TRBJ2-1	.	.	TGTGCTAGTGGTTTGTCGCGAACAGGGGAGCAGTTCTTC	CASGLSRTGEQFF
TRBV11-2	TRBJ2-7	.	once	TGTGCCAGCAGCTTAGACCCCAGGGGGGCCGAGCAGTACTTC	CASSLDPRGAEQYF
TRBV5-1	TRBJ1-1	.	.	TGCGCCAGCAGCTTGCGTGCGGGGAGCACTGAAGCTTTCTTT	CASSLRAGSTEAFF
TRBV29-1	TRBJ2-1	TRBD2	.	TGCAGCGTTGGGGGACTAGCGGGGGGCTACAATGAGCAGTTCTTC	CSVGGLAGGYNEQFF
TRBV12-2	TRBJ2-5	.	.	TGTGCAAGTCGCTCAGATACAGGGACCAAAGAGACCCAGTACTTC	CASRSDTGTKETQYF
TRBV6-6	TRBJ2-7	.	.	TGTGCCAGCAGTAATCAGAGGGCCCTGGGGGAGCAGTACTTC	CASSNQRALGEQYF
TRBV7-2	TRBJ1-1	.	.	TGTGCCAGCAGGCTTGGGTTAGCGAACACTGAAGCTTTCTTT	CASRLGLANTEAFF
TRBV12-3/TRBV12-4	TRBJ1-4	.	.	TGTGCCAGCAGCCCGACGGGAAATGAAAAACTGTTTTTT	CASSPTGNEKLFF
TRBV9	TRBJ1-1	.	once	TGTGCCAGCAGCGTAGAAAGCGAAATGAACACTGAAGCTTTCTTT	CASSVESEMNTEAFF